This T cell receptor beta chain is drawn from a study of blood T cell repertoires in COVID-19. The overall study: T cells, B-cell-depleted T cells, or PBMCs supplied cDNA or gDNA.

In the original processing: Estimation of nucleated cell counts was performed using reference gene primer amplification. Some clones are missing from TCRdb's copy, which holds only in-frame ones; the method was immunoSEQ multiplex PCR. The V and J calls and the clone size are those of that table, but D and trimming were determined from the DNA. The sample contains 150,000 to 200,000 clones, roughly 86% of which appear only once. The CDR3 length is 13 residues. V shed 10 bases and J 9 bases; nucleotides not matched to a gene: 6. Germline V lookup: CDR1 MDHEN, CDR2 SYDVKM. Researchers sorted participants into cohorts using their self-reported clinical history. In Cohort 3, a recovered donor had either two negative PCRs, clearance, or symptom resolution.

The clonotype comes from a woman under 40 who had recovered from COVID-19. The V call is TRBV28, the J call TRBJ2-2, with 12 bases matching TRBD2. The sequencing input was PBMCs or T cells enriched from blood (not recorded which). The CDR3 sequence is CATLAGGPWELFF. The DNA for the CDR3 is TGTGCCACCCTAGCGGGAGGGCCCTGGGAGCTGTTTTTT.